The 16 T cell receptor beta chains below come from one sample, sequenced in a study of cytomegalovirus exposure and HLA in healthy donors. PCR amplification relied on 60 Vbeta primers (plus 13 Jbeta primers). The assay was immunoSEQ multiplex PCR, and TCRdb's table has in-frame clones only and misses some. Of about 62,000 clones listed, about 71% are singletons. Sequencing used PBMCs. The receptors were gathered from a man aged 55 to 69 in good health and CMV-seropositive.

The CDR3 loop reads CASSWGTSGRLPYNEQFF. The CDR3 nucleotides are TGTGCCAGCAGCTGGGGGACTAGCGGGAGGCTCCCCTACAATGAGCAGTTCTTC. V is TRBV21-1 and J is TRBJ2-1; TRBD2, the D gene given by the table, was not confirmed from the DNA. TRBV21-1 is listed as a pseudogene. The CDR3 sequence is 18 residues long.

The chain has TRBV27 and TRBJ2-7, with 9 bases that match TRBD1. With V trimmed by 6 bases and J by 4 bases, 7 bases remained unmatched. Germline V gene lookup returns CDR1 MNHEY and CDR2 SMNVEV (reference sequence). This CDR3 contains 14 residues. CDR3 nucleotide sequence: TGTGCCAGCAGCCTCGGGACAGGGCGATACGAGCAGTACTTC. This codes for CASSLGTGRYEQYF.

A remark on this clone: An end of the junction differs from the germline gene, which may be a read error. The chain carries TRBV7-9 and TRBJ2-7; weak D call: TRBD1 (6 bases). Germline-derived CDR1 and CDR2 are SEHNR and FQNEAQ (reference sequence). The CDR3 extends over 13 amino acids. The CDR3 DNA follows: TGTTCCAGCAGCCAACAACAGGGCTACGAGCAGTACTTC. It yields the protein CSSSQQQGYEQYF.

This clone appeared a single time. The J gene is TRBJ2-3, the V gene TRBV10-2; TRBD2 matches 8 bases. The germline CDR1 and CDR2 sequences are WSHSY and SAAADI. The J segment lost 5 bases and the V segment lost 9 bases, leaving 16 bases of the junction unmatched. This CDR3 contains 16 residues. In nucleotides, the CDR3 is TGCGCCAGTAGGGGGTCGGGCCTAGCGGGCAGAGATACGCAGTATTTT. As protein: CASRGSGLAGRDTQYF.

The sample holds a few counts of this clone. The rearrangement uses TRBV4-2 and TRBJ2-3, with 14 bases identical to TRBD2. Germline CDR1 is LGHNA and CDR2 is YNFKEQ. The CDR3 covers 17 residues. Trimming took 6 bases from V and 0 from J; bases not matched to a gene: 5. In DNA, the CDR3 is TGTGCCAGCAGTGGGACTAGCGGGGGTCCTAGCACAGATACGCAGTATTTT. Translation: CASSGTSGGPSTDTQYF.

The chain joins TRBV6-5 to TRBJ2-7, with 7 bases lining up with TRBD1. Germline V gives CDR1 MNHEY, CDR2 SVGAGI. V lost 0 bases, J lost 1 base, and 6 bases stayed unmatched. The length of the CDR3 is 16 residues. The CDR3 DNA follows: TGTGCCAGCAGTTACTCGAGAGGGGGCCTTTCCTACGAGCAGTACTTC. Protein: CASSYSRGGLSYEQYF.

The V gene is TRBV7-6, the J gene TRBJ2-1, with no clear D. Germline V gives CDR1 SGHVS, CDR2 FNYEAQ. The CDR3 sequence is 12 residues long. V was cut by 3 bases and J by 7 bases, with 7 bases left in between. The DNA for the CDR3 is TGTGCCAGCAGCTTGTCAGGTAATGAGCAGTTCTTC. Its protein is CASSLSGNEQFF.

The chain carries TRBV7-9 and TRBJ2-7; 8 bases map to TRBD2. CDR1 and CDR2 (germline): SEHNR, FQNEAQ (reference sequence). This CDR3 contains 16 residues. V was clipped by 5 bases and J by 0 bases; unmatched bases: 9. CDR3 bases: TGTGCCAGCAGCGTTAGACAGGCGGGGGGCTCCTACGAGCAGTACTTC. Translated: CASSVRQAGGSYEQYF.

The rearrangement links TRBV19 to TRBJ2-1, with 8 bases matching TRBD2. Germline loops: CDR1 LNHDA, CDR2 SQIVND (reference sequence). The CDR3 covers 18 residues. Trimming took 6 bases from V and 1 from J; bases not matched to a gene: 14. CDR3 region: CASRDFSGVSESYNEQFF. Here the CDR3 DNA reads TGTGCCAGTAGGGACTTTAGCGGGGTTAGTGAATCCTACAATGAGCAGTTCTTC.

The chain joins TRBV2 to TRBJ2-3, with D possibly matching TRBD2 (6 bases). Germline CDR1 reads SNHLY; CDR2 reads FYNNEI. With 7 bases removed from V and 1 base from J, the gap between germline ends came to 15 bases. CDR3 length equals 15 residues. This chain's CDR3 is CASTQSAGGTDTQYF. The CDR3 bases are TGTGCCAGCACCCAGTCAGCGGGTGGCACAGATACGCAGTATTTT.

The gene calls are TRBV5-4 and TRBJ2-3; 9 bases match TRBD2. The CDR3 totals 17 residues. CDR1 and CDR2 from the germline V gene are SGHNT and YYREEE (reference sequence). Trimming removed 5 bases from V and 4 bases from J; junction bases left unmatched: 14. CDR3 sequence (DNA): TGTGCCAGCAGTTCGGGACTAGCCTCAGGGAGGGCAGATACGCAGTATTTT. Translated: CASSSGLASGRADTQYF.

The genes are TRBV9 and TRBJ2-7; 7 nucleotides match TRBD2. CDR1 is SGDLS and CDR2 is YYNGEE in the germline V gene. The CDR3 is 16 amino acids. J was trimmed by 4 bases and V by 5 bases; bases with no gene match: 15. The CDR3 DNA follows: TGTGCCAGCAGAACGCGCACTAGGGCGGGGGATTACGAGCAGTACTTC. Protein product: CASRTRTRAGDYEQYF.

This clone came up once. The CDR3 here is CASSLTWDRNTGELFF. The CDR3 nucleotides read TGCGCCAGCAGCTTGACCTGGGACAGGAACACCGGGGAGCTGTTTTTT. The J gene is TRBJ2-2, the V gene TRBV5-1; 7 bases are shared with TRBD1. Germline V CDR1 and CDR2: SGHRS, YFSETQ. This CDR3 spans 16 amino acids. The V and J ends lost 1 base and 1 base, in that order; junction bases with no gene match: 4.

V is TRBV5-1 and J is TRBJ2-3; TRBD2 matches 8 bases. Germline assignment: CDR1 SGHRS and CDR2 YFSETQ. This CDR3 is built from 16 residues. V was clipped by 1 base and J by 3 bases; unmatched bases: 7. CDR3: CASSLRVGRGTDTQYF. CDR3 nucleotide sequence: TGCGCCAGCAGCTTGCGGGTCGGGAGGGGTACAGATACGCAGTATTTT.

The rearrangement uses TRBV7-9 and TRBJ2-7; 9 positions agree with TRBD2. The CDR3 is made up of 16 amino acids. Trimming removed 5 bases from V and 1 base from J; junction bases left unmatched: 9. Germline assignment: CDR1 SEHNR and CDR2 FQNEAQ (reference sequence). DNA of the CDR3: TGTGCCAGCAGCGTCAGGGCTAGCGGGATATCCTACGAGCAGTACTTC. Amino acids: CASSVRASGISYEQYF.

Only a few counts were recorded for this clone. The rearrangement uses TRBV19 and TRBJ2-1, with TRBD2 as a possible D gene (6 bases). The CDR3 sequence is 14 residues long. The ends were cut back, 1 base at V and 4 bases at J, with 8 bases in the middle. Looked up from germline, CDR1 is LNHDA and CDR2 is SQIVND (reference sequence). As DNA, the CDR3 is TGTGCCAGTAGTATAGGGACTACTTACAATGAGCAGTTCTTC. Translated: CASSIGTTYNEQFF.